This T cell receptor (beta chain) was identified during a study of blood T cell repertoires in COVID-19. Profiling relied on immunoSEQ multiplex PCR, and the TCRdb table lists in-frame clones only, not all of them. The sample has some 95,000 clones, 65% to 90% seen once. Germline V CDR1 and CDR2: MNHNS, SASEGT. The CDR3 contains 14 residues. V trimming: 2 bases; J trimming: 11 bases; junction bases outside the gene matches: 10. Material for sequencing was peripheral blood. The chain has TRBV6-1 and TRBJ1-1, with TRBD1 identical over 8 bases. This TCR came from an older man with active or convalescent COVID-19. As DNA, the CDR3 is TGTGCCAGCAGTGAAACGGGACAGGCCGGAGAGGCTTTCTTT. Translated: CASSETGQAGEAFF.